A single sample gave rise to the 20 T cell receptor beta chains below, sequenced in a study of vaccination and CD4 T cells after COVID-19. The Oncomine TCR Beta short-read assay sequenced DNA from cultured CD4+ T cells. TCRdb ran MiXCR on the PCR reads and lists one entry per CDR3 protein. The repertoire includes 15,000 to 20,000 distinct CDR3 sequences, roughly half of them detected once, and around 9.6% sits in the top ten. Their antigens are not known. Treatment given: roughly nine-day PBMC culture with coronavirus spike peptide pools or control peptides (ViraFEST assay). The sequenced sample consisted of CD4+ T cells from blood, cultured in vitro. These receptors originate from a human donor who had recovered from COVID-19.

This clonotype has only one observation. This chain uses TRBV10-2 with TRBJ2-3, with 7 bases fitting TRBD2. The CDR3 is 15 residues long. The germline V gene has CDR1 WSHSY and CDR2 SAAADI. J lost 3 bases, V lost 4 bases, and 7 bases had no gene match. The CDR3 loop reads CASSVRGRATDTQYF. The CDR3 DNA follows: TGCGCCAGCAGTGTCCGAGGGAGGGCAACAGATACGCAGTATTTT.

V is TRBV20-1 and J is TRBJ2-2, with 8 bases lining up with TRBD2. Germline V gene sequence: CDR1 DFQATT, CDR2 SNEGSKA (reference sequence). This CDR3 is built from 15 residues. The V and J ends lost 5 bases and 6 bases, in that order; junction bases with no gene match: 11. For the CDR3, the DNA is TGCAGTGCTCTCAAAACTAGCGGTGACCCCGGGGAGCTGTTTTTT. Translation gives CSALKTSGDPGELFF.

V is TRBV6-1 and J is TRBJ1-2; D might be TRBD1 (5 bases). Germline CDR1 and CDR2: MNHNS and SASEGT. Trimming stripped 7 bases from V and 2 bases from J, with 8 bases between. The length of the CDR3 is 12 residues. CDR3 sequence (DNA): TGTGCCAGCACCGACAGCAACTATGGCTACACCTTC. It yields the protein CASTDSNYGYTF.

The chain joins TRBV19 to TRBJ2-7; no clear D gene. V was clipped by 4 bases and J by 5 bases, with 6 bases between them. Germline V CDR1 and CDR2: LNHDA, SQIVND (reference sequence). This CDR3 is built from 11 residues. CDR3 sequence reads: CASSSRNEQYF. The CDR3 DNA follows: TGTGCCAGTAGTAGCCGGAACGAGCAGTACTTC. Drawing the rest from reference TRBV19 and TRBJ2-7, the complete variable domain is DGGITQSPKYLFRKEGQNVTLSCEQNLNHDAMYWYRQDPGQGLRLIYYSQIVNDFQKGDIAEGYSVSREKKESFPLTVTSAQKNPTAFYLCASSSRNEQYFGPGTRLTVT.

The chain uses TRBV7-6 and TRBJ2-5; the D call may be TRBD1 or TRBD2 (5 bases each). Germline-derived CDR1 and CDR2 are SGHVS and FNYEAQ. V gave up 2 bases and J gave up 5 bases, with 6 bases separating them. The CDR3 has 12 residues. The DNA for the CDR3 is TGTGCCAGCAGCTTATGGGGGGAGACCCAGTACTTC. Translated: CASSLWGETQYF.

The chain carries TRBV4-3 and TRBJ2-7; the D gene is possibly TRBD2 (6 bases). Trimming took 0 bases from V and 5 from J, leaving 20 bases between them. CDR1 and CDR2 (germline): LGHNA, YSLEER. The CDR3 runs 17 residues. The CDR3 DNA follows: TGCGCCAGCAGCCAAGATCACGGGACTTCGGGAGCCGACGAGCAGTACTTC. As protein: CASSQDHGTSGADEQYF.

The chain combines TRBV20-1 with TRBJ2-1; 8 nucleotides line up with TRBD1. Germline V gives CDR1 DFQATT, CDR2 SNEGSKA (reference sequence). Germline trimming cut 5 bases from V and 3 bases from J; bases unmatched to any gene: 6. The length of the CDR3 is 14 residues. CDR3 protein: CSARQGFNYNEQFF. The CDR3 DNA reads TGCAGTGCTCGACAGGGGTTCAACTACAATGAGCAGTTCTTC.

The J gene is TRBJ1-2, the V gene TRBV7-2; 9 bases are shared with TRBD1. V was pared by 1 base and J by 7 bases, with 1 base of the junction left unmatched. The CDR3 sequence is 13 residues long. The germline V gene encodes CDR1 SGHTA and CDR2 FQGNSA. CDR3: CASSLDRGPGYTF. The CDR3, as DNA: TGTGCCAGCAGCTTAGACAGGGGGCCTGGCTACACCTTC.

In DNA form, the CDR3 reads TGCAGTGCCCAAAGGGGACTAGCGGGACTTTTTGCTGAGCAGTTCTTC. Translated, it gives CSAQRGLAGLFAEQFF. The chain carries TRBV20-1 and TRBJ2-1; 13 bases are a match to TRBD2. V gave up 6 bases and J gave up 9 bases; unmatched junction bases: 14. Germline CDR1 DFQATT, CDR2 SNEGSKA (reference sequence). This CDR3 region has 16 residues.

This clonotype was seen once. The chain employs TRBV7-8 and TRBJ2-3; D call uncertain. In germline, CDR1 is SGHVS, CDR2 FQNEAQ. The CDR3 runs 13 residues. With 6 bases removed from V and 2 bases from J, the gap between germline ends came to 9 bases. CDR3 sequence reads: CASSYTHTDTQYF. Written as DNA, the CDR3 is TGTGCCAGCAGTTATACACACACAGATACGCAGTATTTT.

The chain joins TRBV7-9 to TRBJ2-5, with 7 bases fitting TRBD1. The CDR3 is made up of 16 amino acids. The V and J ends lost 1 base and 4 bases, in that order; junction bases with no gene match: 9. Germline V gene lookup returns CDR1 SEHNR and CDR2 FQNEAQ (reference sequence). The CDR3 loop reads CASSLVGQAGRETQYF. The CDR3 DNA sequence: TGTGCCAGCAGCTTAGTTGGACAGGCCGGGCGAGAGACCCAGTACTTC.

This chain joins TRBV24-1 and TRBJ2-2; D is ambiguous. V was clipped by 4 bases and J by 5 bases, with 10 bases between them. Per germline, CDR1 KGHDR and CDR2 SFDVKD. This CDR3 contains 14 residues. The CDR3 spells CATSDPLTTGELFF. DNA for the CDR3: TGTGCCACCAGTGACCCGCTAACGACCGGGGAGCTGTTTTTT.

This clonotype was detected only a few times. The chain employs TRBV28 and TRBJ2-2; D gene ambiguous. This CDR3 is built from 13 residues. CDR1 is MDHEN, CDR2 SYDVKM, per germline. The V gene lost 9 bases and the J gene lost 0 bases, with 8 bases spanning the gap. CDR3 in DNA: TGTGCCAGTCGGCTGCCGAACACCGGGGAGCTGTTTTTT. This gives the protein CASRLPNTGELFF.

The chain uses TRBV6-4 and TRBJ1-5; D perhaps matches TRBD1 (6 bases). This CDR3 is built from 19 residues. The germline V gene has CDR1 MRHNA and CDR2 SNTAGT. Trimming pared 0 bases from V and 0 bases from J, leaving 18 bases between. The CDR3 DNA reads as TGTGCCAGCAGTGACTCCCTATCAGGACAGCTCCATAGCAATCAGCCCCAGCATTTT. Protein: CASSDSLSGQLHSNQPQHF.

This clonotype was counted between two and nine times. This chain uses TRBV2 with TRBJ2-5, with D possibly matching TRBD1 (6 bases). The assigned J gene may be wrong: the sequence end matches TRBJ2-7 better. The CDR3 extends over 12 amino acids. CDR1 SNHLY and CDR2 FYNNEI come from the germline V gene. CDR3 DNA: TGTGCCGGATCTACAGGGTCGGACGAGCAGTACTTC. Residues: CAGSTGSDEQYF.

The chain is built from TRBV15 and TRBJ2-4, with TRBD1 matching 8 bases. J gave up 7 bases and V 0 bases, and 5 bases lay outside the gene matches. This CDR3 region has 15 residues. Germline V lookup: CDR1 LNHNV, CDR2 YYDKDF (reference sequence). Here the CDR3 reads CATSRDLSGGNIQYF. The CDR3 DNA is TGTGCCACCAGCAGAGATTTGTCAGGGGGCAACATTCAGTACTTC.

The rearrangement joins TRBV2 to TRBJ1-3, with 7 bases aligning to TRBD1. Germline lookup yields CDR1 SNHLY and CDR2 FYNNEI. V lost 6 bases and J lost 0; bases outside the gene matches: 2. The CDR3 has 14 amino acids. The CDR3 bases are TGTGCCAGCAGCCGACAGGGCTCTGGAAACACCATATATTTT. Its protein is CASSRQGSGNTIYF.

This chain links TRBV12-3 or TRBV12-4 with TRBJ1-1, with TRBD1 as a possible D gene (6 bases). The CDR3 runs 13 residues. V was clipped by 5 bases and J by 6 bases, with 13 bases between them. The DNA for the CDR3 is TGTGCCAGCAGTAGCTTCGCAGGGGCTGAAGCTTTCTTT. This translates into CASSSFAGAEAFF.

V gene TRBV6-1 combines with J gene TRBJ1-1; no clear D. Trimming removed 7 bases from V and 0 bases from J, with 15 bases in between. Per the germline V gene, CDR1 is MNHNS and CDR2 is SASEGT. CDR3 length: 15 amino acids. In DNA form, the CDR3 reads TGTGCCAGCACTCTGCGGGGTTCACTGAACACTGAAGCTTTCTTT. Translating gives CASTLRGSLNTEAFF.

This chain connects TRBV7-2 to TRBJ2-5; D gene uncertain. CDR1 is SGHTA, CDR2 FQGNSA, per germline. The CDR3 length is 13 residues. The germline V and J ends were trimmed by 4 bases and 3 bases, with 9 bases remaining between them. The CDR3 DNA reads TGTGCCAGCAGCTCGAACAAGGAAGAGACCCAGTACTTC. This sequence encodes CASSSNKEETQYF.